A single TCR beta chain is shown here with its context. The specificity of this receptor is unknown. Base-call qualities are not available, and no considerably larger clone is one nucleotide away. CDR1 is given as SGDLS and CDR2 as YYNGEE, both from the germline V gene. The CDR3 holds 17 amino acids from the cysteine to the phenylalanine. The retained sequence is limited to the CDR3, 51 bases, with the frame set at the first base. V is cut by 0 bases and J by 9 bases, and the space between the germline ends is 22 bases. Enrolling through a virtual design, the prospective study's participants ranged in age from roughly 18 to 90 years and lived across some 23 United States geographic areas. In the prospective study, cohorts were assigned on the basis of participant-reported clinical history obtained from a screening survey and a study questionnaire. Exposed participants were defined as having been in contact with someone with a PCR-confirmed or clinician-diagnosed COVID-19 case within 2 weeks of study entry. Each participant in the prospective study had whole blood, serum and a nasopharyngeal or oropharyngeal swab collected by mobile phlebotomists. Prospective study participants could optionally give additional blood draws and questionnaires over a roughly 2-month period. Before DNA extraction, prospective study blood samples were shipped either frozen or at room temperature.

These data originate in a study of blood T cell repertoires in COVID-19 (dated by TCRdb to the early 2020s). About the full investigation: Samples covering the acute and convalescent phases of COVID-19 were provided by collaborators in the United States, Italy and Spain. Samples were obtained from the ongoing ImmuneRACE study (first 160 participants) and from 950 to 1,500 subjects provided by 6 global collaborators. Where available, HLA class I and class II types were obtained from metadata supplied by the sample provider rather than from assay-based typing. The sample metadata nearly always contained a de-identified subject ID, COVID-19 status, age in years and sex. Subjects who had been exposed to COVID-19, were actively infected with it, or had recovered from it provided the deeply sampled blood TCRbeta repertoires that made up the dataset. A freely available public database, intended as a resource for researchers studying the immune response to SARS-CoV-2, is where the repertoires were released. The material from the prospective study consisted of cDNA or gDNA derived from T cells, B-cell-depleted T cells, or PBMCs. The research as a whole found: Clinical and demographic metadata were provided uncurated, with the amount varying by source and participant.

TCRbeta CDR3 regions were amplified from genomic DNA using the immunoSEQ Assay, a bias-controlled multiplex PCR. The study's processing was this. The number of nucleated cells in each sample was estimated from the amplification of reference gene primers within the assay. To quantify the absolute abundance of each unique TCRbeta CDR3 rearrangement, sequence reads were collapsed and filtered. For each sample, productive Simpson clonality was calculated as the square root of Simpson's diversity index across productive rearrangements. This is the immuneACCESS table as TCRdb keeps it, with only in-frame sequences that have V and J called. A part of the clones is gone; compared with another copy, unresolved V genes explain less than half, and the rest is unexplained. From that table come the V and J calls and clone size; the DNA was used to work out D and trimming. The sample table shows around 320,000 clones, and under 90% are seen once. Roughly 2.9% of the sample is in the top ten clones.

This TCR derives from a woman between 50 and 59 years old who had been exposed to COVID-19. Recombination linked TRBV9 to TRBJ2-1, with an unclear D gene assignment. The sequenced sample was PBMCs or T cells enriched from blood (not recorded which). The DNA is as follows: TGTGCCAGCAGCGTAGATGTGAGCTATGAGGTTTTTCCTGAGCAGTTCTTC. Translated, this gives CASSVDVSYEVFPEQFF.